A selection of T cell receptor beta chains follows, all from one sample in a study of cytomegalovirus exposure and HLA in healthy donors. The repertoire was sequenced with immunoSEQ multiplex PCR; TCRdb's copy has only in-frame clones and lacks some. The profile covers roughly 48,000 clones, with 85% to 95% appearing a single time and 7.8% taken by the ten largest. Sequencing used PBMCs. The receptors shown here come from a woman under 30 in good health and CMV-seropositive. Each CDR3 is given with its conserved first and last residue. The D gene is left open where the match is weak. A row's size may be missing; if present it is once, few, many or a size class.

TGCAGTGCTAGAGCGGGGAATGAGCAGTTCTTC | CSARAGNEQFF | TRBV20-1 | . | TRBJ2-1 | .
TGTGCCAGCAGCTTTTATGGCCCTCCACAGTTTTCAGTTTACGAGCAGTACTTC | CASSFYGPPQFSVYEQYF | TRBV11-3 | . | TRBJ2-7 | .
TGTGCCAGCAGCCAATACAACATTCTGAACACTGAAGCTTTCTTT | CASSQYNILNTEAFF | TRBV14 | . | TRBJ1-1 | once
TGTGCCAGCACGGAGCGGGAGGGCCGATTAGATACGCAGTATTTT | CASTEREGRLDTQYF | TRBV4-2 | TRBD2 | TRBJ2-3 | once
TGTGCCAGCAGCTCAGACGGACACAGCACAGATACGCAGTATTTT | CASSSDGHSTDTQYF | TRBV7-3 | . | TRBJ2-3 | .
TGTGCCAGTAGTATAGGAGGCAGCAATCAGCCCCAGCATTTT | CASSIGGSNQPQHF | TRBV19 | . | TRBJ1-5 | .
TGTGCCACCAGCAGAGACCGGGACAGGCCTAATCAGCCCCAGCATTTT | CATSRDRDRPNQPQHF | TRBV15 | TRBD1 | TRBJ1-5 | .
TGTGCCAGCAGTTTGGACAGTTTTTACTCTGAAGCTTTCTTT | CASSLDSFYSEAFF | TRBV27 | . | TRBJ1-1 | few
TGTGCCAGCAGCTCGGGACAGGGGGCCGGGGAGACCCAGTACTTC | CASSSGQGAGETQYF | TRBV2 | TRBD1 | TRBJ2-5 | .
TGTGCCAGCAGCTGGAGAAAGAACACTGAAGCTTTCTTT | CASSWRKNTEAFF | TRBV7-6 | . | TRBJ1-1 | .
TGTGCCAGCACCGAACCGGGACAGGGGGCGCGCGGCTACACCTTC | CASTEPGQGARGYTF | TRBV6-6 | TRBD1 | TRBJ1-2 | .
TGTGCCAGCAGCTTGACAGGGGTAGGGACTGAAGCTTTCTTT | CASSLTGVGTEAFF | TRBV7-2 | TRBD1 | TRBJ1-1 | .
TGTGCCAGCAGCTTAAAAAGGCCCCCCGGGGAGCCCCAGCATTTT | CASSLKRPPGEPQHF | TRBV7-3 | . | TRBJ1-5 | .
TGTGCCAGCAGCGTAGGTACAGGGGCGGACATGAACACTGAAGCTTTCTTT | CASSVGTGADMNTEAFF | TRBV9 | TRBD1 | TRBJ1-1 | .
TGTGCCATCAGTGCACTATCCTACAATGAGCAGTTCTTC | CAISALSYNEQFF | TRBV10-3 | . | TRBJ2-1 | .
TGTGCCAGCAGCATAGCTGGGGGCGGGCTATACGAGCAGTACTTC | CASSIAGGGLYEQYF | TRBV7-2 | . | TRBJ2-7 | .
TGTGCCAGCAGCTTAGATATTTGGCGGGAGGGCAGGGCAGATACGCAGTATTTT | CASSLDIWREGRADTQYF | TRBV7-8 | TRBD2 | TRBJ2-3 | .
TGCGCCAGCAGCCGGACTATTAGCGGGGAGCTGTTTTTT | CASSRTISGELFF | TRBV10-2 | . | TRBJ2-2 | .
TGTGCCACCTTGGACAGATTCACAGATACGCAGTATTTT | CATLDRFTDTQYF | TRBV28 | . | TRBJ2-3 | .
TGTGCCAGCAGTGAACCGGGTCTAAATTCCTGGGAGACCCAGTACTTC | CASSEPGLNSWETQYF | TRBV2 | . | TRBJ2-5 | .